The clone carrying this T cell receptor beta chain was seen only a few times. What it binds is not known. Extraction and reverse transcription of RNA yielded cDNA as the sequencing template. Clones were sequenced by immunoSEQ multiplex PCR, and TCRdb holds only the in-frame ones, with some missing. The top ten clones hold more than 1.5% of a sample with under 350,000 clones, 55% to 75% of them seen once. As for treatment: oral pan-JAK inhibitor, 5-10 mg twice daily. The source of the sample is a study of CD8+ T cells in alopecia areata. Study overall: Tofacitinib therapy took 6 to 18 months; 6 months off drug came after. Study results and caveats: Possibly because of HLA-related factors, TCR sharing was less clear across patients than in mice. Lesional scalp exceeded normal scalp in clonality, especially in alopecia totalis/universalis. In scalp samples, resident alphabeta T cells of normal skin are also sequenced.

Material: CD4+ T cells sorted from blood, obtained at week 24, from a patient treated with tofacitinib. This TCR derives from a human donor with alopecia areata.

Written as DNA, the CDR3 is TGCGCCAGCAGCTTGGTTTCAGGGGCGAACACTGAAGCTTTCTTT. Translating gives CASSLVSGANTEAFF. V is TRBV5-1 and J is TRBJ1-1; possible D gene TRBD1, 6 bases. This CDR3 has 15 amino acids. Per the germline V gene, CDR1 is SGHRS and CDR2 is YFSETQ. With 0 bases removed from V and 1 base from J, the gap between germline ends came to 10 bases. The full variable domain, in which reference TRBV5-1 and TRBJ1-1 provide the parts outside the CDR3, is KAGVTQTPRYLIKTRGQQVTLSCSPISGHRSVSWYQQTPGQGLQFLFEYFSETQRNKGNFPGRFSGRQFSNSRSEMNVSTLELGDSALYLCASSLVSGANTEAFFGQGTRLTVV.